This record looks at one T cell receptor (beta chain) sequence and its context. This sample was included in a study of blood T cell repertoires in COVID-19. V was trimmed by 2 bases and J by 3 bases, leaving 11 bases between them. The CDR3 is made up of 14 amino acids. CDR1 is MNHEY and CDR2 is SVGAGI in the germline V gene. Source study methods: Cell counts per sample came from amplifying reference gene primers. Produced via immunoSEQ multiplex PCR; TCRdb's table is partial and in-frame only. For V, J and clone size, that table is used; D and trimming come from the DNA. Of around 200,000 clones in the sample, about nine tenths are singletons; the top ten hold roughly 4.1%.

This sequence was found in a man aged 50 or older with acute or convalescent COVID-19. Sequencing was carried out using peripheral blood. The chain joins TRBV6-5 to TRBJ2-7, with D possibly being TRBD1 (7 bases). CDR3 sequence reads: CASSYGGTVYEQYF. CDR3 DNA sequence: TGTGCCAGCAGTTACGGCGGGACAGTCTACGAGCAGTACTTC.